This paragraph reports one T cell receptor (beta chain). From germline, CDR1 is MDHEN and CDR2 SYDVKM. V shed 2 bases and J shed 7 bases, with 18 bases lying between them. The CDR3 runs 16 residues. Generated by immunoSEQ multiplex PCR, the TCRdb table keeps only in-frame clones and is missing some. The repertoire holds 100,000 to 120,000 clones, with 70% to 90% as singletons. This sample is part of a study of blood T cell repertoires in COVID-19. The chain couples TRBV28 to TRBJ2-1, with D tentatively TRBD2 (5 bases). The TCR sequence derives from a woman between 65 and 79 years old who had recovered from COVID-19. Input material: peripheral blood. The CDR3 bases are TGTGCCAGCAGTTTAGAGGGTGGGCGACTCCTAAATGAGCAGTTCTTC. Its protein product is CASSLEGGRLLNEQFF. Full variable domain (rest looked up from reference TRBV28 and TRBJ2-1): DVKVTQSSRYLVKRTGEKVFLECVQDMDHENMFWYRQDPGLGLRLIYFSYDVKMKEKGDIPEGYSVSREKKERFSLILESASTNQTSMYLCASSLEGGRLLNEQFFGPGTRLTVL.